Listed below are T cell receptor beta chains from one sample, sequenced in a study of control samples from healthy donors and cancer patients. The assay was immunoSEQ multiplex PCR, and TCRdb's table has in-frame clones only and misses some. The profile shows approximately 40,000 clones, 92% of them singletons. Sequencing used blood. These receptors originate from a woman aged 45-59 years in good health. Both conserved end residues are part of each CDR3. D genes are given only for firm matches. Clone size, where shown, is once, few, many, or a class for clones that have expanded.

CDR3	DNA	size	D	V	J
CATSTEGGTDTQYF	TGTGCCACCAGCACGGAAGGGGGGACAGATACGCAGTATTTT	-	-	TRBV15	TRBJ2-3
CAIIPGYYSLGEQYF	TGTGCCATTATTCCAGGTTACTACTCTCTGGGGGAGCAGTACTTC	few	-	TRBV6-8	TRBJ2-7
CASSFVPPGFYGYTF	TGTGCCAGCAGTTTTGTCCCCCCAGGGTTCTATGGCTACACCTTC	once	-	TRBV27	TRBJ1-2
CASSPMTAMNTEAFF	TGTGCCAGCAGCCCTATGACAGCCATGAACACTGAAGCTTTCTTT	-	-	TRBV5-4	TRBJ1-1
CASLTLRGALSPLHF	TGTGCCAGCCTTACCTTGCGGGGGGCTCTTTCACCCCTCCACTTT	-	-	TRBV6-6	TRBJ1-6
CASSYAWGAGETQYF	TGTGCCAGCAGTTATGCGTGGGGGGCGGGAGAGACCCAGTACTTC	-	-	TRBV6-2/TRBV6-3	TRBJ2-5
CASTLKGSTEAFF	TGTGCCAGCACGTTGAAAGGGTCCACTGAAGCTTTCTTT	-	-	TRBV6-5	TRBJ1-1
CASSLARNTEAFF	TGTGCCAGCAGTTTAGCTCGGAACACTGAAGCTTTCTTT	-	-	TRBV27	TRBJ1-1
CASNPWRGGGQPQHF	TGTGCCAGCAATCCATGGAGGGGGGGCGGTCAGCCCCAGCATTTT	-	-	TRBV28	TRBJ1-5
CASSFRRRTYGYTF	TGTGCCAGCAGTTTCCGGAGGCGGACTTATGGCTACACCTTC	-	-	TRBV28	TRBJ1-2
CASSYDGAQPEAFF	TGTGCCAGCAGTTACGATGGGGCGCAACCTGAAGCTTTCTTT	-	-	TRBV6-5	TRBJ1-1
CASSLPTAGETQYF	TGTGCCAGCAGCCTTCCCACGGCGGGGGAGACCCAGTACTTC	-	-	TRBV5-6	TRBJ2-5
CASMGGPQRRGYTF	TGTGCCAGCATGGGGGGACCCCAGCGACGGGGCTACACCTTC	-	-	TRBV2	TRBJ1-2
CASSLEGNTIYF	TGTGCCAGCAGCTTGGAGGGGAACACCATATATTTT	-	-	TRBV5-5	TRBJ1-3
CASSRDRLANYGYTF	TGTGCCAGCAGCCGCGACAGACTAGCTAACTATGGCTACACCTTC	-	-	TRBV5-8	TRBJ1-2
CASTPLGGARGYTF	TGTGCCAGTACCCCCCTGGGGGGGGCAAGGGGCTACACCTTC	-	-	TRBV19	TRBJ1-2
CASSYSVGGSSEQYF	TGTGCCAGCAGTTACAGTGTCGGAGGATCGTCCGAGCAGTACTTC	-	-	TRBV6-6	TRBJ2-7
CASSLDGQGKIGYTF	TGTGCCAGCAGCTTAGACGGACAGGGGAAAATAGGCTACACCTTC	-	TRBD1	TRBV7-2	TRBJ1-2
CASSIRRQDTQYF	TGTGCCAGTAGTATCCGACGGCAAGATACGCAGTATTTT	-	-	TRBV19	TRBJ2-3
CASSSPKGAGEKLFF	TGTGCCAGCAGTTCTCCGAAGGGGGCAGGTGAAAAACTGTTTTTT	-	TRBD1	TRBV6-5	TRBJ1-4
CASSGVGGYTF	TGTGCCAGCAGTGGGGTGGGGGGCTACACCTTC	-	-	TRBV27	TRBJ1-2
CARTGTSGGVPRTDTQYF	TGTGCCAGAACCGGGACTAGCGGGGGGGTCCCTCGAACAGATACGCAGTATTTT	once	-	TRBV21-1	TRBJ2-3
CASSSTGGNQPQHF	TGTGCCAGCAGCTCAACAGGGGGCAATCAGCCCCAGCATTTT	once	TRBD1	TRBV7-2	TRBJ1-5
CASSQVRGGVANTGELFF	TGTGCCAGCAGCCAAGTTCGCGGGGGGGTAGCGAACACCGGGGAGCTGTTTTTT	-	TRBD2	TRBV3-1/TRBV3-2	TRBJ2-2